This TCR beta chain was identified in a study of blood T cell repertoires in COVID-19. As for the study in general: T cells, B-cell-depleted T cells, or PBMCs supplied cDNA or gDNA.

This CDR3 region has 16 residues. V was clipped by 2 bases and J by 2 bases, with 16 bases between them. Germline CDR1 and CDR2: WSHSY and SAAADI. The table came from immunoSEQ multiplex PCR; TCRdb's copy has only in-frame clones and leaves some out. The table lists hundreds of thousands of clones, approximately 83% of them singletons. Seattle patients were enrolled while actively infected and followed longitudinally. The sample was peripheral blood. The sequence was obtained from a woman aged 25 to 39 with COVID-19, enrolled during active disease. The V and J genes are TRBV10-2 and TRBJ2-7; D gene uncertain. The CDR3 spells CASSEGSHSETYEQYF. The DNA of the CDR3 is TGCGCCAGCAGTGAGGGGTCCCACAGTGAGACCTACGAGCAGTACTTC.